This record looks at one TCR beta chain sequence and its context. Its antigen is currently unknown. This entry belongs to a study of blood T cells in healthy people across ages. Germline V gives CDR1 KGHSH, CDR2 LQKENI. The CDR3 length is 15 residues. For the second PCR, which ran for about 7 to 11 cycles, a sample-barcoded 5' primer and a J-beta primer mix were used. TCRdb called the 5' RACE reads again in MiXCR, with one record for every CDR3 protein. In the table there are about 650,000 distinct CDR3 sequences, over 40% of which are singletons. General study points: As age increased, TCR beta diversity per million T cells fell in a roughly linear fashion.

This clonotype was sampled from a woman aged 80 or over in good health. The chain employs TRBV18 and TRBJ2-5; D is possibly TRBD1 (5 bases). The DNA end lines up better with TRBJ2-7; the J call may be wrong. Sequencing was carried out using blood. CDR3 nucleotides: TGTGCCAGCTCACCACCAGGGGTAGGGACCTACGAGCAGTACTTC. Amino acids: CASSPPGVGTYEQYF.